One sample yielded the 28 T cell receptor beta chains listed below, sequenced in a study of blood T cells in healthy people across ages. With a J-beta primer mix and a sample-barcoded 5' primer, a second PCR ran roughly 6 to 11 cycles. Using its own MiXCR run on the 5' RACE reads, TCRdb lists one record per CDR3 protein. Here the sample spans fewer than 900,000 distinct CDR3 sequences, around 36% being singletons. The sequenced sample was blood. These receptors were obtained from a man between 18 and 35 years old in good health.

This chain joins TRBV7-2 and TRBJ2-3; perhaps TRBD1 as D (5 bases). The CDR3 sequence is 13 residues long. Deletions cut 5 bases from V and 6 bases from J, with 12 bases between. Looked up from germline, CDR1 is SGHTA and CDR2 is FQGNSA. The CDR3 spells CASSVGEGDTQYF. In DNA, the CDR3 is TGTGCCAGCAGCGTAGGGGAAGGGGATACGCAGTATTTT.

This clonotype was found a few times. As DNA, the CDR3 is TGTGCCAGCAGTTACGGTAGTGAAGAGACCCAGTACTTC. Translation: CASSYGSEETQYF. The chain links TRBV6-5 to TRBJ2-5; D uncertain. This CDR3 contains 13 residues. The germline V gene encodes CDR1 MNHEY and CDR2 SVGAGI. V was cut by 2 bases and J by 3 bases, with 7 bases left in between.

The chain employs TRBV5-1 and TRBJ1-5; D call uncertain. The CDR3 has 13 residues. V was cut by 9 bases and J by 3 bases, with 13 bases left in between. The germline V gene encodes CDR1 SGHRS and CDR2 YFSETQ. In DNA form, the CDR3 reads TGCGCCAACTCCGTCAGTACCAATCAGCCCCAGCATTTT. Amino acids: CANSVSTNQPQHF.

This clonotype was counted only a few times. The chain carries TRBV2 and TRBJ2-3; 8 positions agree with TRBD2. In germline, CDR1 is SNHLY, CDR2 FYNNEI. J gave up 11 bases and V 6 bases, and 13 bases lay outside the gene matches. The CDR3 extends over 14 amino acids. CDR3 sequence reads: CASSLLTSEYMQYF. Here the CDR3 DNA reads TGTGCCAGCAGCCTCCTGACTAGCGAATATATGCAGTATTTT.

V and J are TRBV4-1 and TRBJ2-5; TRBD1 agrees at 7 bases. Looked up from germline, CDR1 is MGHRA and CDR2 is YSYEKL. There are 15 residues in the CDR3. V gave up 1 base and J gave up 2 bases; unmatched junction bases: 4. The CDR3 DNA follows: TGCGCCAGCAGCCAAGTAGGACAGGAGCAAGAGACCCAGTACTTC. Its protein is CASSQVGQEQETQYF.

In DNA, the CDR3 is TGTGCCAGCAGTTACAGGGGAATAGATGGCTACACCTTC. Amino acids: CASSYRGIDGYTF. This chain links TRBV6-6 with TRBJ1-2; TRBD1 might be the D (5 bases). From germline, CDR1 is MNHNY and CDR2 SVGAGI (reference sequence). This CDR3 has 13 residues. V was pared by 2 bases and J by 6 bases, with 10 bases between.

This chain uses TRBV10-3 with TRBJ2-3, with 9 bases that match TRBD1. The germline gives CDR1 ENHRY, CDR2 SYGVKD. V lost 6 bases, J lost 3 bases, and 4 bases stayed unmatched. This CDR3 comprises 14 residues. The CDR3 DNA is TGTGCCATCAGCCCTGGGACAGGGACAGATACGCAGTATTTT. Residues: CAISPGTGTDTQYF.

In this sample, this clonotype turned up a few times. The chain uses TRBV10-3 and TRBJ1-1; 9 bases match TRBD1. Germline V gene sequence: CDR1 ENHRY, CDR2 SYGVKD. The ends lost 6 bases at V and 12 bases at J; junction bases unmatched: 17. This CDR3 is 15 amino acids long. The CDR3 coding sequence is TGTGCCATCAGCTCGGGACAGGGATTAAATCGTGTAACTTTCTTT. This gives the protein CAISSGQGLNRVTFF.

The chain joins TRBV6-1 to TRBJ1-4, with 8 positions matching TRBD1. V shed 6 bases and J 4 bases; nucleotides not matched to a gene: 4. Germline V CDR1 and CDR2: MNHNS, SASEGT. The CDR3 has 14 residues. The CDR3 DNA sequence: TGTGCCAGCAGGCCGGACAGGGTTAATGAAAAACTGTTTTTT. It encodes CASRPDRVNEKLFF.

This rearrangement joins TRBV6-5 to TRBJ2-5; D remains ambiguous. Between the trimmed V and J ends, which lost 7 bases and 4 bases, there was a span of 16 bases. CDR3 size: 14 residues. CDR1 MNHEY and CDR2 SVGAGI come from the germline V gene. The CDR3: CASILPPGRETQYF. CDR3 DNA sequence: TGTGCCAGCATATTGCCTCCGGGCCGAGAGACCCAGTACTTC.

The V gene is TRBV24-1, the J gene TRBJ2-7; tentatively, D is TRBD2 (7 bases). The CDR3 is made up of 15 amino acids. The ends were cut back, 6 bases at V and 7 bases at J, with 21 bases in the middle. Germline lookup yields CDR1 KGHDR and CDR2 SFDVKD. Here the CDR3 reads CATSSGGGGYNEQYF. CDR3 DNA sequence: TGTGCCACCAGTTCCGGAGGGGGGGGGTACAATGAGCAGTACTTC.

This chain connects TRBV7-9 to TRBJ2-1, with D possibly being TRBD1 (5 bases). The germline V and J ends were trimmed by 5 bases and 4 bases, with 15 bases remaining between them. Germline V gene lookup returns CDR1 SEHNR and CDR2 FQNEAQ (reference sequence). The CDR3 spans 15 residues. Here the CDR3 DNA reads TGTGCCAGCAGCCCCCAGGGTATCGCGTACAATGAGCAGTTCTTC. This sequence encodes CASSPQGIAYNEQFF.

The rearrangement joins TRBV7-9 to TRBJ2-7; 7 bases map to TRBD1. Germline V gene lookup returns CDR1 SEHNR and CDR2 FQNEAQ (reference sequence). The trim removed 5 bases at V and 0 bases at J, leaving 10 bases unmatched. This CDR3 has 16 amino acids. CDR3 sequence: CASSPRDSSNSYEQYF. The CDR3 DNA reads TGTGCCAGCAGCCCCCGGGACAGCTCCAACTCCTACGAGCAGTACTTC.

The chain carries TRBV7-2 and TRBJ1-1; no firm D call. Germline V gene sequence: CDR1 SGHTA, CDR2 FQGNSA. This CDR3 is built from 13 residues. Trimming shortened V by 4 bases and J by 4 bases, and 10 bases separated the two germline ends. The CDR3 bases are TGTGCCAGCAGCTACCGGGAGGCCACTGAAGCTTTCTTT. Its protein is CASSYREATEAFF.

J is TRBJ2-1 and V is TRBV20-1; 8 nucleotides match TRBD2. The CDR3 is 15 residues long. The germline V gene encodes CDR1 DFQATT and CDR2 SNEGSKA (reference sequence). V was clipped by 0 bases and J by 3 bases; unmatched bases: 4. CDR3 sequence: CSARDSGADYNEQFF. CDR3 DNA sequence: TGCAGTGCTAGAGATAGCGGGGCAGACTACAATGAGCAGTTCTTC.

This clonotype was detected once. This chain uses TRBV6-5 with TRBJ2-1; 12 positions agree with TRBD2. The V and J ends lost 6 bases and 3 bases, in that order; junction bases with no gene match: 6. The CDR3 is 16 residues long. Germline V gene data show CDR1 as MNHEY and CDR2 as SVGAGI. CDR3 DNA: TGTGCCAGCAGCCAAACTAGCGGGGGGTACTACAATGAGCAGTTCTTC. This gives the protein CASSQTSGGYYNEQFF.

J is TRBJ2-3 and V is TRBV7-8; D might be TRBD1 or TRBD2, each matching 5 bases. Trimming shortened V by 7 bases and J by 4 bases, and 12 bases separated the two germline ends. CDR3 length equals 13 residues. The germline CDR1 and CDR2 sequences are SGHVS and FQNEAQ. The DNA for the CDR3 is TGTGCCAGCAAGGGGACGATCTCAGATACGCAGTATTTT. Amino acids: CASKGTISDTQYF.

This clonotype has only a few counts. The CDR3 nucleotides read TGCAGTGCTAGAACTAGCGGGGTCCCCTACAATGAGCAGTTCTTC. Translating gives CSARTSGVPYNEQFF. V is TRBV20-1 and J is TRBJ2-1; 10 bases align to TRBD2. The CDR3 length is 15 residues. CDR1 and CDR2 (germline): DFQATT, SNEGSKA (reference sequence). V shed 2 bases and J 2 bases; nucleotides not matched to a gene: 3.

Of note for this clonotype: A clone one base away is much larger, so this may be a read error. V is TRBV29-1 and J is TRBJ2-3; D gene unclear. Germline V lookup: CDR1 SQVTM, CDR2 ANQGSEA. V dropped 8 bases and J dropped 0 bases, with 12 bases sitting between them. CDR3 length: 13 amino acids. CDR3 sequence (DNA): TGCAGCCTCGTTGCCCATAGCACAGATACGCAGTATTTT. Translating it yields CSLVAHSTDTQYF.

The rearrangement joins TRBV6-2 or TRBV6-3 to TRBJ1-5, with no clear D. The CDR3 has 14 amino acids. The V and J ends lost 0 bases and 4 bases respectively, with 7 bases between them. The germline CDR1 and CDR2 sequences are MNHEY and SVGEGT. DNA for the CDR3: TGTGCCAGCAGTTACTCCTCGAGGAATCAGCCCCAGCATTTT. It encodes CASSYSSRNQPQHF.

The V and J genes are TRBV25-1 and TRBJ1-5, with D tentatively TRBD1 (5 bases). Trimming cost V 1 base and J 7 bases, with 11 bases left between them. The germline gives CDR1 MGHDK, CDR2 SYGVNS. This CDR3 spans 14 amino acids. CDR3 in amino acids: CASSELGTGQPQHF. CDR3 DNA: TGTGCCAGCAGTGAATTAGGGACGGGGCAGCCCCAGCATTTT.

This sequence joins TRBV29-1 and TRBJ2-1, with 7 bases fitting TRBD2. Germline V gene lookup returns CDR1 SQVTM and CDR2 ANQGSEA. Germline trimming cut 4 bases from V and 10 bases from J; bases unmatched to any gene: 13. This CDR3 region has 14 residues. The CDR3 DNA follows: TGCAGCGTTGGATTTGGGGACTACACCTACGAGCAGTTCTTC. Residues: CSVGFGDYTYEQFF.

CDR3 residues: CASTYRGVGYNEQYF. The CDR3 bases are TGTGCCAGCACATATCGCGGGGTAGGCTACAATGAGCAGTACTTC. The gene calls are TRBV6-2 or TRBV6-3 and TRBJ2-7; D is perhaps TRBD2 (6 bases). V was trimmed by 7 bases and J by 7 bases, leaving 23 bases between them. Germline values: CDR1 MNHEY, CDR2 SVGEGT. The CDR3 extends over 15 amino acids.

The CDR3 is CASSHLPGQGFSDTQYF. CDR3 bases: TGTGCCAGCAGCCACCTACCGGGACAGGGGTTCTCAGATACGCAGTATTTT. The chain is built from TRBV4-2 and TRBJ2-3, with 10 bases matching TRBD1. Germline CDR1 LGHNA, CDR2 YNFKEQ. This CDR3 region has 17 residues. V lost 3 bases to trimming and J lost 4 bases; unmatched junction nucleotides: 10.

The rearrangement joins TRBV4-1 to TRBJ2-1; D assignment may be TRBD1 or TRBD2 (5 bases each). V was trimmed by 1 base and J by 1 base, leaving 14 bases between them. The germline V gene has CDR1 MGHRA and CDR2 YSYEKL. This CDR3 comprises 17 residues. CDR3 protein: CASSQATGTKSYNEQFF. In DNA, the CDR3 is TGCGCCAGCAGCCAAGCAACCGGGACCAAGTCCTACAATGAGCAGTTCTTC.

The CDR3 loop reads CASSLQKGGLYTDTQYF. In nucleotides, the CDR3 is TGCGCCAGCAGCCTCCAAAAAGGGGGCCTCTACACAGATACGCAGTATTTT. The chain uses TRBV4-3 and TRBJ2-3; TRBD1 matches at 7 bases. V trimming: 4 bases; J trimming: 2 bases; junction bases outside the gene matches: 12. This CDR3 comprises 17 residues. Germline CDR1 LGHNA, CDR2 YSLEER.

This clonotype was seen a few times. The genes are TRBV6-5 and TRBJ1-1; TRBD1 might be the D (5 bases). Germline V CDR1 and CDR2: MNHEY, SVGAGI. The V and J ends lost 0 bases and 0 bases respectively, with 8 bases between them. The CDR3 is 15 amino acids. Written as DNA, the CDR3 is TGTGCCAGCAGTTACTCGAGGGGCATGAACACTGAAGCTTTCTTT. It specifies CASSYSRGMNTEAFF.

Only one count was recorded for this clonotype. The rearrangement links TRBV20-1 to TRBJ1-4; 9 bases align to TRBD1. The CDR3 contains 14 residues. The V gene's germline CDR1 is DFQATT and CDR2 SNEGSKA (reference sequence). V shed 5 bases, J shed 4 bases, and the junction held 5 bases outside the gene matches. CDR3 sequence: CSARQGGFNEKLFF. CDR3 nucleotide sequence: TGCAGTGCTCGACAGGGGGGGTTTAATGAAAAACTGTTTTTT.